Below are 10 T cell receptor beta chains sequenced from a single sample in a study of cytomegalovirus exposure and HLA in healthy donors (dated by TCRdb to the late 2010s). The library was obtained by the immunoSEQ multiplex PCR assay. A mixture of 60 forward primers for TCR Vbeta segments and 13 reverse primers for TCR Jbeta segments was used in the multiplex PCR. TCRdb re-hosts the immuneACCESS table, in-frame sequences only. Its copies lack some clones; in the studies checked, an unresolved V gene accounts for under half of them, and the cause for the rest is not known. The sample table lists about 190,000 clones, about nine tenths of them with a count of one. The top ten constitute around 1% of the sample. The sequenced sample consisted of PBMCs. All receptors come from a boy aged 2 to 9 in good health and CMV-seronegative.

This rearrangement joins TRBV30 to TRBJ1-5; D gene uncertain. The CDR3 loop spans 13 amino acids. V was trimmed by 1 base and J by 7 bases, leaving 11 bases between them. Germline CDR1 and CDR2: GTSNPN and SVGIG (reference sequence). The CDR3 region has the DNA TGTGCCTGGAGTGACCTGGGAGCGCAGCCCCAGCATTTT. Its protein is CAWSDLGAQPQHF. Looking up the rest from reference TRBV30 and TRBJ1-5 gives the full variable domain: SQTIHQWPATLVQPVGSPLSLECTVEGTSNPNLYWYRQAAGRGLQLLFYSVGIGQISSEVPQNLSASRPQDRQFILSSKKLLLSDSGFYLCAWSDLGAQPQHFGDGTRLSIL.

The chain employs TRBV27 and TRBJ2-1, with 8 positions matching TRBD2. V trimming: 2 bases; J trimming: 8 bases; junction bases outside the gene matches: 11. Per germline, CDR1 MNHEY and CDR2 SMNVEV (reference sequence). CDR3 length: 16 residues. The CDR3 here is CASSLAPSGSWYEQFF. In nucleotides, the CDR3 is TGTGCCAGCAGTTTAGCTCCCAGCGGGAGTTGGTATGAGCAGTTCTTC.

This clone was counted once. V usage is TRBV11-3 and J usage is TRBJ2-1; 7 nucleotides line up with TRBD1. The CDR3 sequence is 12 residues long. V lost 3 bases, J lost 7 bases, and 0 bases stayed unmatched. The germline V gene has CDR1 SGHNT and CDR2 YENEEA. CDR3 sequence: CASSLGQNEQFF. In DNA form, the CDR3 reads TGTGCCAGCAGCTTGGGACAGAATGAGCAGTTCTTC.

The chain joins TRBV10-1 to TRBJ2-7; 7 bases map to TRBD1. The CDR3 extends over 12 amino acids. Germline CDR1 WNHNN, CDR2 SYGVQD (reference sequence). J lost 3 bases, V lost 4 bases, and 0 bases had no gene match. CDR3 protein: CASSGQGYEQYF. CDR3 in DNA: TGCGCCAGCAGTGGACAGGGCTACGAGCAGTACTTC.

The chain recombines TRBV25-1 with TRBJ2-3; no firm D call. Germline CDR1 and CDR2: MGHDK and SYGVNS. Trimming pared 2 bases from V and 2 bases from J, leaving 17 bases between. The CDR3 runs to 17 residues. CDR3 in amino acids: CASSERGSGAYTDTQYF. CDR3 DNA: TGTGCCAGCAGTGAACGTGGGTCGGGTGCTTACACAGATACGCAGTATTTT. The full variable domain, with the rest looked up from reference TRBV25-1 and TRBJ2-3, is EADIYQTPRYLVIGTGKKITLECSQTMGHDKMYWYQQDPGMELHLIHYSYGVNSTEKGDLSSESTVSRIRTEHFPLTLESARPSHTSQYLCASSERGSGAYTDTQYFGPGTRLTVL.

V and J are TRBV25-1 and TRBJ2-7, with 7 bases fitting TRBD2. After removal of 1 base from V and 1 base from J, the junction contained 4 bases not matched to a gene. Per the germline V gene, CDR1 is MGHDK and CDR2 is SYGVNS. The CDR3 loop spans 15 amino acids. The chain's CDR3 is CASSEWGGESYEQYF. The CDR3 nucleotides read TGTGCCAGCAGTGAATGGGGAGGGGAGTCCTACGAGCAGTACTTC.

V is TRBV2 and J is TRBJ2-3; 12 bases match TRBD2. The CDR3 covers 16 residues. The germline CDR1 and CDR2 sequences are SNHLY and FYNNEI. Trimming removed 6 bases from V and 3 bases from J; junction bases left unmatched: 7. CDR3 bases: TGTGCCAGCAGCGTTCGACTAGCGGGAGAAACAGATACGCAGTATTTT. As protein: CASSVRLAGETDTQYF.

The J gene is TRBJ1-5, the V gene TRBV18, with D perhaps matching TRBD1 (6 bases). CDR1 and CDR2 from the germline V gene are KGHSH and LQKENI. V lost 3 bases and J lost 4, with 10 bases in between. The CDR3 contains 14 residues. The CDR3 DNA reads TGTGCCAGCTCACCTGGACAGATTAATCAGCCCCAGCATTTT. Its translation is CASSPGQINQPQHF.

The J gene is TRBJ2-3, the V gene TRBV2; the D gene is possibly TRBD1 (6 bases). CDR3 length: 15 residues. V shed 7 bases and J shed 2 bases, with 16 bases lying between them. Per germline, CDR1 SNHLY and CDR2 FYNNEI. CDR3 sequence (DNA): TGTGCCAGCAAACCAGACAGGAGCGTCACAGATACGCAGTATTTT. This translates into CASKPDRSVTDTQYF.

The chain is built from TRBV2 and TRBJ2-7; the D is unclear. Trimming took off 7 bases at V and 4 bases at J, with 8 bases between the two ends. Germline CDR1 is SNHLY and CDR2 is FYNNEI. The CDR3 is 11 residues long. The CDR3 region is CASIPEYEQYF. Here the CDR3 DNA reads TGTGCCAGCATCCCCGAGTACGAGCAGTACTTC.